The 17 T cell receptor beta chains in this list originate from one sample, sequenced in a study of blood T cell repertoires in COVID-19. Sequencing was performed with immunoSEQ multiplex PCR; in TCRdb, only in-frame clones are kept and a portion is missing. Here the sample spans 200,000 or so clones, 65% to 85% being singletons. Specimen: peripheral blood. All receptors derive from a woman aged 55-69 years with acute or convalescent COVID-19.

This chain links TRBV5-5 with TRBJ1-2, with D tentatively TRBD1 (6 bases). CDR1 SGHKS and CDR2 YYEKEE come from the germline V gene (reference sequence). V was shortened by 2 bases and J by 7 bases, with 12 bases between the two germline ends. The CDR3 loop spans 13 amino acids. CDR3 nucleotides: TGTGCCAGCAGCTTACCCAGGGGAACTGGCTACACCTTC. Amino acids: CASSLPRGTGYTF.

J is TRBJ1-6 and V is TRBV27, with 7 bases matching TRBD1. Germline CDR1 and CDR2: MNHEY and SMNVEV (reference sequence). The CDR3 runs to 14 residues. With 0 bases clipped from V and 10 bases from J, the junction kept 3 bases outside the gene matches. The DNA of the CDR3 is TGTGCCAGCAGTTTATCGGCAGGGGGATCACCCCTCCACTTT. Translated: CASSLSAGGSPLHF.

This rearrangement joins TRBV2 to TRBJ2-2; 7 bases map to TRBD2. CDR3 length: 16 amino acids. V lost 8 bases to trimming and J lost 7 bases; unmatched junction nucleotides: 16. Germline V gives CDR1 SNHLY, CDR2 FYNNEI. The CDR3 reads CASRPPSGDKGGELFF. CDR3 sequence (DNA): TGTGCCAGCCGCCCCCCTAGCGGTGACAAGGGCGGGGAGCTGTTTTTT.

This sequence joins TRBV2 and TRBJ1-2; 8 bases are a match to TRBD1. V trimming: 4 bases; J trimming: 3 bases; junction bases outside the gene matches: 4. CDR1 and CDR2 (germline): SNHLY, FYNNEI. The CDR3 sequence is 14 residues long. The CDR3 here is CASSGMTGDYGYTF. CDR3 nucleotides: TGTGCCAGCAGTGGAATGACAGGGGACTATGGCTACACCTTC.

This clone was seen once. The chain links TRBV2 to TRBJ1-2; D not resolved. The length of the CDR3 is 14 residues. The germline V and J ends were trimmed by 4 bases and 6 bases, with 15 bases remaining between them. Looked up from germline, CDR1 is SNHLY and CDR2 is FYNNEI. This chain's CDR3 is CASSGEGRGNGYTF. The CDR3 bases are TGTGCCAGCAGTGGGGAAGGGCGCGGGAATGGCTACACCTTC.

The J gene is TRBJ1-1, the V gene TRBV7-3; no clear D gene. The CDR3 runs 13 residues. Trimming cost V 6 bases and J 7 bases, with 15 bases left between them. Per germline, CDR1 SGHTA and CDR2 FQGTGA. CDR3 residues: CASSSTDGGEAFF. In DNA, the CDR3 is TGTGCCAGCAGTTCAACTGACGGCGGTGAAGCTTTCTTT.

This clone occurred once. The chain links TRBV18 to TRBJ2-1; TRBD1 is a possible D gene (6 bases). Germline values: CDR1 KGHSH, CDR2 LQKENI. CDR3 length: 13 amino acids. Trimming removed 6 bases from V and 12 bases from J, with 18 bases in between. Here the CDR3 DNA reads TGTGCCAGCTCCCCAACAAATCAGGGGTTGCAGTTCTTC. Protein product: CASSPTNQGLQFF.

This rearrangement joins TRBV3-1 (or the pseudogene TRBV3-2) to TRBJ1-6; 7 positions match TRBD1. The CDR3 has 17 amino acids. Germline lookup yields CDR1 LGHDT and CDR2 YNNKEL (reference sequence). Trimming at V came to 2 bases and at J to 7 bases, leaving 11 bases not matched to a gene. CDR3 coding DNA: TGTGCCAGCAGCCAATCCCCGACAGGGATCTCGAATTCACCCCTCCACTTT. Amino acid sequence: CASSQSPTGISNSPLHF.

This CDR3 reads CAWPTPRDRGNTEAFF. The CDR3 region has the DNA TGTGCCTGGCCTACCCCTCGGGACAGGGGGAACACTGAAGCTTTCTTT. This chain connects TRBV30 to TRBJ1-1; TRBD1 aligns across 10 bases. Germline V gene lookup returns CDR1 GTSNPN and CDR2 SVGIG (reference sequence). CDR3 length: 16 residues. The junction had 10 bases not matched to a gene; V was cut back by 5 bases and J by 1 base.

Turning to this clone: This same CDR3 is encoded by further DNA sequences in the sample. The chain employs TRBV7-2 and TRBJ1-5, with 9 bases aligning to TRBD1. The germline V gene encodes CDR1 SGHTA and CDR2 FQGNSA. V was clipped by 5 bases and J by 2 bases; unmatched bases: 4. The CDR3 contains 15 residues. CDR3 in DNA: TGTGCCAGCAGCCCCAGGACAGGGGGCAATCAGCCCCAGCATTTT. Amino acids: CASSPRTGGNQPQHF.

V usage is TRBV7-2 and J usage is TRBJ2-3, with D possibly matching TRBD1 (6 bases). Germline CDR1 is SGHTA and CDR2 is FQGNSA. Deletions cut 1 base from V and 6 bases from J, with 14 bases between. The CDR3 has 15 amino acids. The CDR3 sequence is CASSLVWSGDDTQYF. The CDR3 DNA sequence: TGTGCCAGCAGCTTAGTGTGGTCAGGGGATGATACGCAGTATTTT.

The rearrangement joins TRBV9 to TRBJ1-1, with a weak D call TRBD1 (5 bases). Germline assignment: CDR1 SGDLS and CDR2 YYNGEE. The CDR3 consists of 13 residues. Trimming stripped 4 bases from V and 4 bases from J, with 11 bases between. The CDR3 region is CASSPRVSTEAFF. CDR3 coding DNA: TGTGCCAGCAGCCCCAGGGTCTCCACTGAAGCTTTCTTT.

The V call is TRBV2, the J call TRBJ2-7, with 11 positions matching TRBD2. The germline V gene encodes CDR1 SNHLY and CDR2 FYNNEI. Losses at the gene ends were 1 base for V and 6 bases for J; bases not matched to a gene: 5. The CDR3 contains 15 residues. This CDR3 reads CASSEGLAGGPEQYF. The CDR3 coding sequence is TGTGCCAGCAGTGAAGGGCTAGCGGGGGGTCCCGAGCAGTACTTC.

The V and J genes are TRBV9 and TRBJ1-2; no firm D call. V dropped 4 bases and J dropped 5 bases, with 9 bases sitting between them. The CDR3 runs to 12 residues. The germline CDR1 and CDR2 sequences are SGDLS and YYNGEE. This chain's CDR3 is CASSLSGYGYTF. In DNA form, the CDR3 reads TGTGCCAGCAGCCTGAGCGGTTATGGCTACACCTTC.

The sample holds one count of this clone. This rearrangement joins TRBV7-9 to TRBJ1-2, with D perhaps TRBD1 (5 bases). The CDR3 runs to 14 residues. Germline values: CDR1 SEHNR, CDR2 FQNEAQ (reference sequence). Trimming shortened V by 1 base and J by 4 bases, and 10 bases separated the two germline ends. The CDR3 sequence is CASSLDQGFYGYTF. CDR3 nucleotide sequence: TGTGCCAGCAGCTTAGACCAGGGATTCTATGGCTACACCTTC.

The CDR3 spells CAISETGQASGELFF. As DNA, the CDR3 is TGTGCCATCAGTGAGACGGGACAGGCCTCCGGGGAGCTGTTTTTT. This rearrangement joins TRBV10-3 to TRBJ2-2, with 8 bases aligning to TRBD1. CDR1 is ENHRY, CDR2 SYGVKD, per germline. Trimming took 2 bases from V and 6 from J; bases not matched to a gene: 5. The CDR3 sequence is 15 residues long.

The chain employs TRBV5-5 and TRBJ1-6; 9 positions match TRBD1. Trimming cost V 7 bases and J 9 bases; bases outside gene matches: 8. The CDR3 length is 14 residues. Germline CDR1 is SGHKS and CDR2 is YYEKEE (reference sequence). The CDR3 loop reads CASGRQGVGSPLHF. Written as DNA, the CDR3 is TGTGCCAGCGGGCGACAGGGGGTTGGTTCACCCCTCCACTTT.